A selection of T cell receptor beta chains follows, all from one sample in a study of blood T cell repertoires in COVID-19. TCRdb's table, derived via immunoSEQ multiplex PCR, lists solely in-frame clones and lacks some. The profile shows fewer than 350,000 clones, approximately 88% of them singletons. Sequencing input: peripheral blood. These receptors were taken from a woman in her 30s with COVID-19, enrolled during active disease. CDR3s include the opening cysteine and the closing phenylalanine or tryptophan. A D gene is named only where the DNA matches it firmly. Where a row states a size, it is once, few, many or the class of an expanded clone; other rows omit it.

>TRBJ1-1|18|TRBV28|TRBD1|NA
CASTLPARDRGRNTEAFF
TGTGCCAGCACTTTACCGGCACGGGACAGGGGACGGAACACTGAAGCTTTCTTT
>TRBJ2-5|17|TRBV21-1|NA|NA
CASSKGSGGPRGETQYF
TGTGCCAGCAGCAAAGGTAGCGGGGGACCCCGGGGAGAGACCCAGTACTTC
>TRBJ2-7|14|TRBV6-2/TRBV6-3|NA|NA
CASSYSLTGGEQYF
TGTGCCAGCAGTTACTCGTTGACAGGTGGCGAGCAGTACTTC
>TRBJ1-5|20|TRBV12-2|NA|NA
CASRSHRSVQGAGGSQPQHF
TGTGCAAGTCGCTCCCACCGTTCGGTACAGGGGGCAGGCGGTAGTCAGCCCCAGCATTTT
>TRBJ1-2|15|TRBV28|TRBD1|NA
CASRLPGQGISGYTF
TGTGCCAGCAGGCTCCCGGGACAGGGGATCTCTGGCTACACCTTC
>TRBJ2-1|15|TRBV2|TRBD1|once
CASSEGRTGSDEQFF
TGTGCCAGCAGTGAGGGACGGACAGGGAGCGATGAGCAGTTCTTC
>TRBJ1-3|11|TRBV30|NA|NA
CAAQQVHTIYF
TGTGCCGCACAACAGGTTCACACCATATATTTT
>TRBJ1-6|15|TRBV28|TRBD1|once
CASSPMGQGDSPLHF
TGTGCCAGCAGTCCGATGGGACAGGGCGACTCACCCCTCCACTTT
>TRBJ2-3|14|TRBV9|TRBD2|NA
CASTRGGAENTQYF
TGTGCCAGCACCCGCGGGGGGGCAGAGAATACGCAGTATTTT
>TRBJ2-1|15|TRBV7-2|TRBD2|once
CASSLSGGNYNEQFF
TGTGCCAGCAGCCTCTCGGGGGGGAACTACAATGAGCAGTTCTTC
>TRBJ2-3|15|TRBV27|NA|NA
CASSDSSISTDTQYF
TGTGCCAGCAGTGACTCGAGTATAAGCACAGATACGCAGTATTTT